Below are 9 T cell receptor beta chains sequenced from a single sample in a study of identical twins. TCRdb independently ran MiXCR on the 5' RACE reads; one entry per CDR3 protein. The data contain more than 400,000 distinct CDR3 sequences, around 15% of them singletons. In addition, the sample was reused for a study of yellow fever vaccine responses in identical twins.

Sequencing was performed on CD4+ T cells sorted from blood. The receptor source for this set is a young woman in good health.

There are a few counts of this clonotype. V usage is TRBV3-1 and J usage is TRBJ2-3, with 8 bases fitting TRBD1. V lost 5 bases, J lost 2 bases, and 6 bases stayed unmatched. The CDR3 totals 15 residues. The germline V gene encodes CDR1 LGHDT and CDR2 YNNKEL (reference sequence). The CDR3 nucleotides read TGTGCCAGCAGCGCCAGACAGGGGATCACAGATACGCAGTATTTT. This gives the protein CASSARQGITDTQYF.

This clonotype was detected a few times. The rearrangement uses TRBV10-3 and TRBJ2-3; D gene unclear. The V end was cut by 7 bases, the J end by 3 bases, with 11 bases between. Germline CDR1 reads ENHRY; CDR2 reads SYGVKD. This CDR3 contains 13 residues. The DNA of the CDR3 is TGTGCCATCACACCCCAGCTAACAGATACGCAGTATTTT. It is translated as CAITPQLTDTQYF.

In its sample, this clonotype was seen a few times. The chain joins TRBV18 to TRBJ2-5; D may match TRBD1 or TRBD2 (5 bases each). V was clipped by 0 bases and J by 4 bases, with 12 bases between them. CDR1 and CDR2 (germline): KGHSH, LQKENI. The CDR3 has 15 amino acids. The CDR3: CASSPPGDAIETQYF. CDR3 DNA sequence: TGTGCCAGCTCACCACCGGGGGATGCCATAGAGACCCAGTACTTC.

This clonotype was observed a handful of times. The chain has TRBV7-9 and TRBJ2-1; D not resolved. Germline-derived CDR1 and CDR2 are SEHNR and FQNEAQ (reference sequence). The CDR3 runs 14 residues. Trimming removed 1 base from V and 9 bases from J, with 13 bases in between. The CDR3 protein is CASSLDSAAPEQFF. CDR3 in DNA: TGTGCCAGCAGCTTAGACTCGGCAGCGCCTGAGCAGTTCTTC. Full variable domain (outside the CDR3, taken from reference TRBV7-9 and TRBJ2-1): DTGVSQNPRHKITKRGQNVTFRCDPISEHNRLYWYRQTLGQGPEFLTYFQNEAQLEKSRLLSDRFSAERPKGSFSTLEIQRTEQGDSAMYLCASSLDSAAPEQFFGPGTRLTVL.

This clonotype was recorded at least ten times. This chain joins TRBV14 and TRBJ1-1; D possibly corresponds to TRBD1 (6 bases). The CDR3 covers 17 residues. Between the trimmed V and J ends, which lost 4 bases and 1 base, there was a span of 19 bases. The V gene's germline CDR1 is SGHDN and CDR2 FVKESK. CDR3: CASSRIDFGGGNTEAFF. The CDR3 nucleotides read TGTGCCAGCAGCCGCATTGATTTCGGGGGCGGGAACACTGAAGCTTTCTTT.

This clonotype came up a few times. V and J are TRBV12-3 or TRBV12-4 and TRBJ1-4; 7 bases map to TRBD1. The CDR3 sequence is 14 residues long. Unmatched junction bases numbered 9, after V lost 6 bases and J lost 8 bases. CDR3 amino acids: CASSLPTGSEKLFF. The CDR3 DNA reads TGTGCCAGCAGCCTCCCGACAGGGTCCGAAAAACTGTTTTTT.

This clonotype was observed a handful of times. This chain joins TRBV6-2 or TRBV6-3 and TRBJ2-3; tentative D call: TRBD1 (6 bases). There are 15 residues in the CDR3. Per germline, CDR1 MNHEY and CDR2 SVGEGT. Trimming cost V 5 bases and J 1 base, with 13 bases left between them. The CDR3 loop is CASSRDIFRTDTQYF. In nucleotides, the CDR3 is TGTGCCAGCAGTAGGGACATTTTTCGCACAGATACGCAGTATTTT.

This chain uses TRBV5-1 with TRBJ1-1; D might be TRBD1 (5 bases). V lost 0 bases and J lost 0, with 12 bases in between. The germline CDR1 and CDR2 sequences are SGHRS and YFSETQ. The CDR3 contains 16 residues. The CDR3 reads CASSLGVGVVNTEAFF. The CDR3 nucleotides read TGCGCCAGCAGCTTGGGTGTAGGGGTGGTGAACACTGAAGCTTTCTTT. Looking up the rest from reference TRBV5-1 and TRBJ1-1 gives the full variable domain: KAGVTQTPRYLIKTRGQQVTLSCSPISGHRSVSWYQQTPGQGLQFLFEYFSETQRNKGNFPGRFSGRQFSNSRSEMNVSTLELGDSALYLCASSLGVGVVNTEAFFGQGTRLTVV.

This clonotype has just a few counts. The V gene is TRBV11-2, the J gene TRBJ2-7; D possibly matches TRBD1 or TRBD2 (5 bases each). V lost 6 bases and J 2 bases, leaving 17 bases between the germline ends. In germline, CDR1 is SGHAT, CDR2 FQNNGV. The CDR3 has 15 amino acids. The CDR3 spells CASRSSGTGPYEQYF. CDR3 nucleotide sequence: TGTGCCAGCAGGTCCTCCGGGACGGGGCCCTACGAGCAGTACTTC.